The clone carrying this T cell receptor (beta chain) showed up just a few times. Its cognate antigen is unknown. This sample was taken from a study of T cell repertoires in cytomegalovirus infection. TCRdb redid the calling of the reads with MiXCR, one entry per CDR3 protein. The repertoire holds approximately 910,000 distinct CDR3 sequences, with about a third as singletons. Sample: cultured CD8+ T cells from PBMCs, taken from culture after CMV antigen stimulation. The sequence was collected from a human donor in good health (CMV status not recorded). Some clones in this sample may be carry-over from other donors' samples.

This CDR3 is CAGRTGNTIYF. The CDR3 nucleotides read TGTGCCGGACGGACTGGAAACACCATATATTTT. The J gene is TRBJ1-3, the V gene TRBV7-6; no reliable D call. The CDR3 is 11 residues long. The germline V gene encodes CDR1 SGHVS and CDR2 FNYEAQ. With 11 bases removed from V and 2 bases from J, the gap between germline ends came to 7 bases.